This TCR beta chain was captured by sequencing in a study of blood T cell repertoires in COVID-19. Study at large: COVID-19 samples collected from the United States, Italy and Spain covered acute and convalescent phases. PBMCs, B-cell-depleted T cells, or T cells provided the cDNA or gDNA that made up the material.

Authors' methods: For nucleated cells, counts were estimated from reference gene primer amplification. Measured with immunoSEQ multiplex PCR; TCRdb has only the in-frame clones, and not every one. D and trimming come from the DNA, and the V and J calls and clone size come from that table. Of 150,000 to 180,000 clones detected, 83% appear once; the ten largest clones hold 12%. Seattle-derived patients entered the study during active infection and were followed longitudinally. The CDR3 runs to 14 residues. Trimming took 5 bases from V and 5 from J; bases not matched to a gene: 7. CDR1 and CDR2 (germline): SGHTA, FQGNSA.

The sequencing input was peripheral blood. The source is a woman in her sixties or seventies with COVID-19, enrolled during active disease. The genes are TRBV7-2 and TRBJ2-5; 8 nucleotides agree with TRBD1. CDR3: CASSPQGAGETQYF. CDR3 nucleotides: TGTGCCAGCAGCCCTCAGGGGGCCGGGGAGACCCAGTACTTC. The full variable domain, in which reference TRBV7-2 and TRBJ2-5 provide the parts outside the CDR3, is GAGVSQSPSNKVTEKGKDVELRCDPISGHTALYWYRQSLGQGLEFLIYFQGNSAPDKSGLPSDRFSAERTGGSVSTLTIQRTQQEDSAVYLCASSPQGAGETQYFGPGTRLLVL.